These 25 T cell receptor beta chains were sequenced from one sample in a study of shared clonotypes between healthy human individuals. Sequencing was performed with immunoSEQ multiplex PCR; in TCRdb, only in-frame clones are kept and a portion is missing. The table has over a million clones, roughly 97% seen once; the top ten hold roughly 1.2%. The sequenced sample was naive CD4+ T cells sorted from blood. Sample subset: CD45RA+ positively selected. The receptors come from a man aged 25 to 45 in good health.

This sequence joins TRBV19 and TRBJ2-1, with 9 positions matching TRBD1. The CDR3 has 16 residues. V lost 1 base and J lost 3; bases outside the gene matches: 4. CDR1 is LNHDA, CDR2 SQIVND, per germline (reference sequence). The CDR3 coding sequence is TGTGCCAGTAGTATAGCTGTGGGACAGGGCTACAATGAGCAGTTCTTC. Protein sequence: CASSIAVGQGYNEQFF.

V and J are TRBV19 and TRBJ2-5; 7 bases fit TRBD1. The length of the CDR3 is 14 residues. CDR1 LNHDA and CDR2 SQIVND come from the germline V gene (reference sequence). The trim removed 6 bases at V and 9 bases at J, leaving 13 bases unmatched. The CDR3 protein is CASRRDSGSGAQYF. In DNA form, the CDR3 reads TGTGCCAGTAGGAGGGACAGCGGTTCAGGGGCCCAGTACTTC.

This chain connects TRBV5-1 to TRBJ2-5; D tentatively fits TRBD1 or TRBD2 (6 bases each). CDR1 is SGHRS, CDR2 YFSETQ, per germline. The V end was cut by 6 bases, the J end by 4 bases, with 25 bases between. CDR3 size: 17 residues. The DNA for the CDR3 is TGCGCCAGCAATCTAGGTCCGGGGGCCCAATTAAGAGAGACCCAGTACTTC. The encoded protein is CASNLGPGAQLRETQYF.

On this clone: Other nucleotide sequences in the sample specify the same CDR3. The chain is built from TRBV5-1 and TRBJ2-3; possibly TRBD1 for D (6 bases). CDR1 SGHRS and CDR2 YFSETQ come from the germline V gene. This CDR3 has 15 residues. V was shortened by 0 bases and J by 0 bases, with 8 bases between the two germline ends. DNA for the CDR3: TGCGCCAGCAGCTTGGTCAGGGGTAGCACAGATACGCAGTATTTT. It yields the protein CASSLVRGSTDTQYF.

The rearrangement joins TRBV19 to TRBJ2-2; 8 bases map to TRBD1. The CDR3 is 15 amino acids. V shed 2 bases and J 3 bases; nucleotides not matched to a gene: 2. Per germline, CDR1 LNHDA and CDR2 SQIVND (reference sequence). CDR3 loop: CASSIQGADTGELFF. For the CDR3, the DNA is TGTGCCAGTAGTATACAGGGGGCTGACACCGGGGAGCTGTTTTTT. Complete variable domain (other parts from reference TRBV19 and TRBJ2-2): DGGITQSPKYLFRKEGQNVTLSCEQNLNHDAMYWYRQDPGQGLRLIYYSQIVNDFQKGDIAEGYSVSREKKESFPLTVTSAQKNPTAFYLCASSIQGADTGELFFGEGSRLTVL.

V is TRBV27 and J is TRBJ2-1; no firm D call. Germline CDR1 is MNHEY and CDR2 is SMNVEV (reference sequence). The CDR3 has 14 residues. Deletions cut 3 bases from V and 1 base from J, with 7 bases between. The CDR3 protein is CASSLRLSYNEQFF. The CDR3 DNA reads TGTGCCAGCAGTTTGCGTCTTTCCTACAATGAGCAGTTCTTC.

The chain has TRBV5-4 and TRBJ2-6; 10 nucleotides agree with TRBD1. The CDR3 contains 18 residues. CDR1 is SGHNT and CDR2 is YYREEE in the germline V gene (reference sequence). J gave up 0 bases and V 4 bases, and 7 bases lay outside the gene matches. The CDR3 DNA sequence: TGTGCCAGCAGCCCCCGGGACAGGGGCCTCTCTGGGGCCAACGTCCTGACTTTC. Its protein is CASSPRDRGLSGANVLTF.

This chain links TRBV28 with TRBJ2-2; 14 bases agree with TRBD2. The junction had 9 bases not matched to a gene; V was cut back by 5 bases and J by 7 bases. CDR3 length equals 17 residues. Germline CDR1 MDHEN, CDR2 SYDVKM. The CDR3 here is CASSAPGLAGVGGELFF. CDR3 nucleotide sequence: TGTGCCAGCAGTGCACCGGGACTAGCGGGAGTCGGCGGGGAGCTGTTTTTT.

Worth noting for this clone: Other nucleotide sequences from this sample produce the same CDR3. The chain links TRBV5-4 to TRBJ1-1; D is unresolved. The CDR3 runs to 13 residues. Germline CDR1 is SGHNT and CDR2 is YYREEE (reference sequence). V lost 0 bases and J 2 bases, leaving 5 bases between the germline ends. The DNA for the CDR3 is TGTGCCAGCAGCTTGGGCCCTAACACTGAAGCTTTCTTT. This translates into CASSLGPNTEAFF.

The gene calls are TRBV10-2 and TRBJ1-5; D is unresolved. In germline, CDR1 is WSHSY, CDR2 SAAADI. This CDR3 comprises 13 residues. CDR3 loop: CALRPYSNQPQHF. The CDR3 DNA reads TGCGCTCTGCGACCGTATAGCAATCAGCCCCAGCATTTT.

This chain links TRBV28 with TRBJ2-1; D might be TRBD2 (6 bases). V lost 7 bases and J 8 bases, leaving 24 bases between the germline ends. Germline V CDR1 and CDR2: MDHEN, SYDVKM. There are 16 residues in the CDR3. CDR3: CASILRASDRGDEQFF. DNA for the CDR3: TGTGCCAGCATCCTAAGGGCTAGCGACCGAGGCGATGAGCAGTTCTTC.

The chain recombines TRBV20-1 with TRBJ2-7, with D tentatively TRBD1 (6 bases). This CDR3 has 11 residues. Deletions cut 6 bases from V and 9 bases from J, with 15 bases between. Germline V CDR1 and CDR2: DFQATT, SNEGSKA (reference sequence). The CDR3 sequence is CSARQGIRQYF. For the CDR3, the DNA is TGCAGTGCCCGTCAGGGGATCCGGCAGTACTTC.

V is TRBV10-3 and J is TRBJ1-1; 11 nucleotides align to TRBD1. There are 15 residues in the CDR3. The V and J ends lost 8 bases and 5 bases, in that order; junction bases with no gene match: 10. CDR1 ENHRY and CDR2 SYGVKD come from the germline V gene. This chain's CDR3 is CAIDPGTGGVTEAFF. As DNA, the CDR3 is TGTGCCATCGATCCCGGGACAGGGGGTGTAACTGAAGCTTTCTTT.

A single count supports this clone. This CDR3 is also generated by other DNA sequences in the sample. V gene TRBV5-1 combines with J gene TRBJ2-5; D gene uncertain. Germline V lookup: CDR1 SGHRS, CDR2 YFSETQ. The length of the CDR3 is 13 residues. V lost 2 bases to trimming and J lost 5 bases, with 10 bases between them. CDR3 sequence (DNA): TGCGCCAGCAGCTTCACAGTCGGGGAGACCCAGTACTTC. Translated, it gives CASSFTVGETQYF.

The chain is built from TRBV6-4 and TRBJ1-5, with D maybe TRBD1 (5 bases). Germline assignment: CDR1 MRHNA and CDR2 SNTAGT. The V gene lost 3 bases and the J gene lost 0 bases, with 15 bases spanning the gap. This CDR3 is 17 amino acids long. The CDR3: CASSESGTEYSNQPQHF. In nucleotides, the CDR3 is TGTGCCAGCAGTGAATCCGGGACGGAATATAGCAATCAGCCCCAGCATTTT.

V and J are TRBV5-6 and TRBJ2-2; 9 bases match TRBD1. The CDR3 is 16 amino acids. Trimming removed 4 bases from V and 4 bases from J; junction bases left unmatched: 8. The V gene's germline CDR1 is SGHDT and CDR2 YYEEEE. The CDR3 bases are TGTGCCAGCAGCAAACCGGGACAGGGAATCACCGGGGAGCTGTTTTTT. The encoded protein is CASSKPGQGITGELFF.

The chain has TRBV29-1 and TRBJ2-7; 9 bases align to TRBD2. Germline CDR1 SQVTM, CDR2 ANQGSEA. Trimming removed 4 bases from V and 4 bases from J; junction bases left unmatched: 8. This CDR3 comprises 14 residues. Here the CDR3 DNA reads TGCAGCGTTGGCCTAGCGGGGATTTGGTACGAGCAGTACTTC. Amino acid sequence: CSVGLAGIWYEQYF.

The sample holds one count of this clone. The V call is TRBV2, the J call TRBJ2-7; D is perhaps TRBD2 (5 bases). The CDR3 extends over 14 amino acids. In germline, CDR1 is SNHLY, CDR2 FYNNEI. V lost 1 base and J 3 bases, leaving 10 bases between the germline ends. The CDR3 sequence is CASSEDGLLYEQYF. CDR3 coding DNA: TGTGCCAGCAGTGAAGATGGACTCCTCTACGAGCAGTACTTC.

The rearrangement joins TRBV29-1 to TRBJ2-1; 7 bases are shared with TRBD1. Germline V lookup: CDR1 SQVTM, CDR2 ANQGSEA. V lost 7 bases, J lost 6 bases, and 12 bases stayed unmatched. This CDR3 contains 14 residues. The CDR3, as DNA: TGCAGCGCCTACATACAGGGGATAGTCAATGAGCAGTTCTTC. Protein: CSAYIQGIVNEQFF.

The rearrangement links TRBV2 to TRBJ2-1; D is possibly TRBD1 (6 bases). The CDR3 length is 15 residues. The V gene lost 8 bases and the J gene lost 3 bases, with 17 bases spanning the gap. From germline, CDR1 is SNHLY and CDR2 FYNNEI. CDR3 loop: CASSSRTGLYNEQFF. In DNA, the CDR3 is TGTGCCAGCTCGTCCCGCACAGGGCTCTACAATGAGCAGTTCTTC.

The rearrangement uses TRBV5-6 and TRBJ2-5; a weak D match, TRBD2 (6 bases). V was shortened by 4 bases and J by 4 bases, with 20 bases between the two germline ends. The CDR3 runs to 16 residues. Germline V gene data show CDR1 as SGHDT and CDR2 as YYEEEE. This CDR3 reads CASSRHPGTSRETQYF. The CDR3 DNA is TGTGCCAGCAGCCGCCACCCCGGGACTTCTCGAGAGACCCAGTACTTC.

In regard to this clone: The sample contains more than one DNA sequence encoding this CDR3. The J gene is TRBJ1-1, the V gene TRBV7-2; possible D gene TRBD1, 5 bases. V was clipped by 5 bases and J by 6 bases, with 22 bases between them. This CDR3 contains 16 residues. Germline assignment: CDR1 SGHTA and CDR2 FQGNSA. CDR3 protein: CASSTGPVGTEPEAFF. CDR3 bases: TGTGCCAGCAGCACGGGGCCCGTGGGAACGGAACCTGAAGCTTTCTTT. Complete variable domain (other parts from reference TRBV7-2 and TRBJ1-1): GAGVSQSPSNKVTEKGKDVELRCDPISGHTALYWYRQSLGQGLEFLIYFQGNSAPDKSGLPSDRFSAERTGGSVSTLTIQRTQQEDSAVYLCASSTGPVGTEPEAFFGQGTRLTVV.

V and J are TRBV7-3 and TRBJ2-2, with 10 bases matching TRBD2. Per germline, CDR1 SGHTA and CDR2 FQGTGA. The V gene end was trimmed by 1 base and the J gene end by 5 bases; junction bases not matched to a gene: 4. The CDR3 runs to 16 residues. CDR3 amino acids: CASSLRTSGQTGELFF. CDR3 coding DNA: TGTGCCAGCAGCTTAAGGACTAGCGGACAGACCGGGGAGCTGTTTTTT.

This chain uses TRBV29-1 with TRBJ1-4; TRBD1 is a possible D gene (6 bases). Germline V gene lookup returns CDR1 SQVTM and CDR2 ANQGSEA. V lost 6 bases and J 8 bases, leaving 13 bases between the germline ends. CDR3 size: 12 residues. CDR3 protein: CSVSGAGEKLFF. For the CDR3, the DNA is TGCAGCGTGTCGGGGGCGGGGGAAAAACTGTTTTTT.

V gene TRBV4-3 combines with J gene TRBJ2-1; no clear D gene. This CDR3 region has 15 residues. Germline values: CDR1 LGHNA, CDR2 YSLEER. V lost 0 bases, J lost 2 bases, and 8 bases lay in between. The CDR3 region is CASSQDVFPYNEQFF. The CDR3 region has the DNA TGCGCCAGCAGCCAAGATGTGTTTCCCTACAATGAGCAGTTCTTC.